A single sample gave rise to the 9 T cell receptor beta chains below, sequenced in a study of blood T cell repertoires in COVID-19. Repertoires were generated with immunoSEQ multiplex PCR, while TCRdb's copy carries only in-frame clones and drops some. This sample has a few hundred thousand clones, with around 90% found just once. The specimen was PBMCs or T cells enriched from blood (not recorded which). Receptor source: a woman aged 25 to 39 who had recovered from COVID-19.

V usage is TRBV28 and J usage is TRBJ1-2, with TRBD1 matching over 7 bases. The CDR3 totals 16 residues. Trimming took 3 bases from V and 5 from J; bases not matched to a gene: 12. Germline CDR1 is MDHEN and CDR2 is SYDVKM. The CDR3 sequence: CASSLGVGGNLYGYTF. The CDR3 DNA reads as TGTGCCAGCAGTTTGGGGGTAGGGGGCAACCTATATGGCTACACCTTC.

This rearrangement joins TRBV27 to TRBJ2-1, with 7 bases matching TRBD2. From germline, CDR1 is MNHEY and CDR2 SMNVEV (reference sequence). J was trimmed by 9 bases and V by 5 bases; bases with no gene match: 10. CDR3 length: 14 residues. Here the CDR3 reads CASSIGLGVGEQFF. The CDR3 DNA sequence: TGTGCCAGCAGTATAGGACTAGGGGTCGGTGAGCAGTTCTTC.

This chain uses TRBV27 with TRBJ1-5, with 12 positions matching TRBD1. Germline CDR1 MNHEY, CDR2 SMNVEV (reference sequence). The junction had 7 bases not matched to a gene; V was cut back by 6 bases and J by 1 base. This CDR3 spans 17 amino acids. The CDR3 is CASSQSGTGGSNQPQHF. For the CDR3, the DNA is TGTGCCAGCAGCCAATCCGGGACAGGGGGCAGCAATCAGCCCCAGCATTTT.

This chain's CDR3 is CASISGTAYSGANVLTF. The CDR3 DNA reads TGTGCCAGCATCTCCGGGACAGCCTACTCTGGGGCCAACGTCCTGACTTTC. The chain links TRBV28 to TRBJ2-6; the match to TRBD1 covers 7 bases. CDR1 MDHEN and CDR2 SYDVKM come from the germline V gene. Trimming took 7 bases from V and 0 from J; bases not matched to a gene: 9. The CDR3 loop spans 17 amino acids.

This clone was observed once. The CDR3 DNA follows: TGTGCCAGCAGCGAGTGGCAGGGCCAGCCCCAGCATTTT. It translates to CASSEWQGQPQHF. This chain connects TRBV4-2 to TRBJ1-5; TRBD1 might be the D (5 bases). V shed 5 bases and J shed 7 bases, with 12 bases lying between them. The CDR3 consists of 13 residues. The germline V gene has CDR1 LGHNA and CDR2 YNFKEQ.

The rearrangement links TRBV5-6 to TRBJ1-5; D not certain. The CDR3 is 13 amino acids. CDR1 is SGHDT, CDR2 YYEEEE, per germline. Trimming stripped 2 bases from V and 3 bases from J, with 6 bases between. In nucleotides, the CDR3 is TGTGCCAGCAGCTTCGGGAACAATCAGCCCCAGCATTTT. Translating gives CASSFGNNQPQHF. Using reference TRBV5-6 and TRBJ1-5 for the parts outside the CDR3, the full variable domain is DAGVTQSPTHLIKTRGQQVTLRCSPKSGHDTVSWYQQALGQGPQFIFQYYEEEERQRGNFPDRFSGHQFPNYSSELNVNALLLGDSALYLCASSFGNNQPQHFGDGTRLSIL.

CDR3 nucleotide sequence: TGTGCCAGCAGTTTCCCCACCCGACAGGGGGCGATGGGCTACACCTTC. Its translation: CASSFPTRQGAMGYTF. This chain links TRBV28 with TRBJ1-2; TRBD1 aligns across 10 bases. The CDR3 has 16 residues. From germline, CDR1 is MDHEN and CDR2 SYDVKM. The V and J ends lost 3 bases and 8 bases, in that order; junction bases with no gene match: 12.

This clone was seen once. The chain joins TRBV12-3 or TRBV12-4 to TRBJ1-2; D perhaps matches TRBD1 (5 bases). Trimming took off 6 bases at V and 5 bases at J, with 10 bases between the two ends. CDR3 length: 12 amino acids. The CDR3 is CASSPTEYGYTF. CDR3 nucleotide sequence: TGTGCCAGCAGCCCGACAGAATATGGCTACACCTTC.

The rearrangement links TRBV2 to TRBJ2-2; possibly TRBD1 for D (5 bases). V was pared by 10 bases and J by 5 bases, with 8 bases between. Germline CDR1 SNHLY, CDR2 FYNNEI. The CDR3 has 11 residues. The CDR3 here is CATGLTGELFF. The CDR3 DNA sequence: TGTGCCACAGGGTTGACCGGGGAGCTGTTTTTT.